The T cell receptor (beta chain) described here comes from a study of blood T cell repertoires in COVID-19. Profiling relied on immunoSEQ multiplex PCR, and the TCRdb table lists in-frame clones only, not all of them. The sample holds about 330,000 clones, around nine tenths seen once. J was trimmed by 1 base and V by 0 bases; bases with no gene match: 3. The CDR3 totals 15 residues. The V gene's germline CDR1 is SGHRS and CDR2 YFSETQ. The V gene is TRBV5-1, the J gene TRBJ2-7; 8 bases agree with TRBD1. Input material: peripheral blood. This receptor was obtained from a woman aged 45-59 years with active or convalescent COVID-19. The CDR3 is CASSLDGQGSYEQYF. In nucleotides, the CDR3 is TGCGCCAGCAGCTTGGATGGACAGGGTTCCTACGAGCAGTACTTC.